The sequence of this T cell receptor beta chain was determined in a study of Ad26.COV2.S vaccination and SARS-CoV-2 variants (dated by TCRdb to about 2021). For context, the study as a whole: Sequencing of the TCRbeta repertoire served to evaluate the specificity and breadth of SARS-CoV-2-reactive T cell receptors following Ad26.COV2.S vaccination. A total of approximately 32 samples were included in the TCR-sequenced set, comprising roughly 19 Ad26.COV2.S vaccine recipients, 5 placebo recipients and 8 SARS-CoV-2 convalescent individuals.

TCRbeta CDR3 regions were sequenced with the immunoSEQ Assay. After extraction, genomic DNA underwent amplification by bias-controlled multiplex PCR, followed by high-throughput sequencing. In the authors' own workflow: To quantify the absolute abundance of every unique TCRbeta CDR3 region, sequences were collapsed and filtered. T cell fraction was estimated by normalizing TCRbeta template counts to usable DNA, with usable DNA measured through amplification of reference genes found in all nucleated cells. Repertoire TCRs were annotated as SARS-CoV-2-specific by exact matching of V gene, CDR3 amino acid sequence and J gene to a known reactive TCR set. The reference SARS-CoV-2 TCR set was derived from MIRA and filtered for enrichment in COVID-19-positive ImmuneCODE repertoires, a step that removed public or cross-reactive TCRs. Drawing on the MIRA antigens, annotated TCRs were analysed further at the level of specific ORF or position within ORF. Breadth was defined as annotated unique rearrangements over total unique productive rearrangements; depth was the summed frequency of those rearrangements. Group comparisons of TCR breadth used two-sided Wilcoxon rank-sum tests. TCRdb re-hosts the immuneACCESS table, in-frame sequences only. Its copies lack some clones; in the studies checked, an unresolved V gene accounts for under half of them, and the cause for the rest is not known. That table supplies the V and J calls and clone size; D and trimming were determined from the DNA. Here the sample has roughly 380,000 clones; about 91% occur a single time. Jointly, the top ten make up roughly 3.9% of the sample.

A remark on this clone: Its antigen is still unknown. Base qualities are not at hand, and no much larger clone is one base apart.

What the time point label conveys for this sample: individuals recovered from natural SARS-CoV-2 infection. Including cysteine and phenylalanine, the CDR3 has 17 amino acids. Kept here is only the CDR3 DNA, which spans 51 bases and is read in frame from base 1. CDR1 is given as LGHNA and CDR2 as YSLEER, both from the germline V gene. V lost 0 bases and J lost 0 bases, and the count of bases not matched to a germline gene is 3. General study outcomes and caveats: Substantial breadth of spike-specific CD8+ and CD4+ T cell responses was reported after vaccination. Non-spike TCR breadth was comparable between vaccine and placebo recipients, consistent with the vaccine containing only spike. According to the authors, total T cell responses may have been underestimated by the TCR breadth and depth analyses. Ad26.COV2.S recipients had higher spike-specific TCR breadth than placebo recipients (P = 0.0014).

The source was peripheral blood, collected after recovery from COVID-19. This TCR derives from a human donor who had recovered from COVID-19. This sequence uses TRBV4-3 and TRBJ2-4; 9 central nucleotides agree with TRBD2. The CDR3 in this case is CASSQEAGGIAKNIQYF. The DNA sequence follows: TGCGCCAGCAGCCAAGAGGCGGGGGGGATAGCCAAAAACATTCAGTACTTC.